This T cell receptor (beta chain) comes out of a study of T cell clones after liver transplantation. Study summary: At least one year of complete immunosuppression withdrawal without enzymes over twice normal defined tolerance.

The CDR3 extends over 13 amino acids. Per germline, CDR1 MNHNS and CDR2 SASEGT. Deletions cut 2 bases from V and 2 bases from J, with 6 bases between. TCRdb keeps only in-frame clones here, not all; method: immunoSEQ multiplex PCR. The table records some 80,000 clones, 84% of them present only once. The receptor comes from a human patient who received a liver transplant. Part of the T cells may come from the graft donor. This chain links TRBV6-1 with TRBJ1-2; no reliable D call. Material: CD4+ T cells from blood, obtained less than 50 months after liver transplant. CDR3: CASSENRNYGYTF. The CDR3 DNA is TGTGCCAGCAGTGAAAACAGAAACTATGGCTACACCTTC.